The 28 T cell receptor beta chains listed next were all sequenced from one sample in a study of human T cells and chemical hapten exposure. Time point defined: patch test 2, 6 weeks after DPC sensitization. The treatment was: therapeutic diphenylcyclopropenone sensitization with weekly scalp DPC. TCRdb reanalysed the RACE reads using MiXCR and keeps one entry per CDR3 protein. The data show roughly 380,000 distinct CDR3 sequences, nearly 6.5% seen once. The source was whole blood, collected in connection with sensitization to the hapten diphenylcyclopropenone (DPC). Receptors were obtained from a woman aged 18 to 35 with alopecia areata. Some clones in this sample may be carry-over from other donors' samples.

V is TRBV4-3 and J is TRBJ2-1; D gene unclear. V was clipped by 0 bases and J by 4 bases, with 10 bases between them. Looked up from germline, CDR1 is LGHNA and CDR2 is YSLEER. There are 15 residues in the CDR3. This CDR3 reads CASSQDSGHYNEQFF. The DNA of the CDR3 is TGCGCCAGCAGCCAAGATTCGGGTCATTACAATGAGCAGTTCTTC.

This clonotype has at least ten counts. The rearrangement joins TRBV4-3 to TRBJ2-3, with 8 bases that match TRBD2. The CDR3 has 19 residues. CDR1 is LGHNA and CDR2 is YSLEER in the germline V gene. Unmatched junction bases numbered 11, after V lost 0 bases and J lost 0 bases. DNA of the CDR3: TGCGCCAGCAGCCAAGATGTAGCGGGGAGCCTCCTTAGCACAGATACGCAGTATTTT. Protein sequence: CASSQDVAGSLLSTDTQYF.

The sample holds a few counts of this clonotype. This rearrangement joins TRBV20-1 to TRBJ1-3; TRBD1 matches 9 bases. V dropped 5 bases and J dropped 8; count of bases not matched to a gene: 7. CDR1 and CDR2 (germline): DFQATT, SNEGSKA (reference sequence). The CDR3 spans 13 residues. The CDR3 nucleotides read TGCAGTGCTCCTGGACAGGGGAGGGACACCATATATTTT. Its translation: CSAPGQGRDTIYF.

The rearrangement links TRBV12-3 or TRBV12-4 to TRBJ1-3; no definite D call. The V gene lost 3 bases and the J gene lost 1 base, with 10 bases spanning the gap. The CDR3 is 15 amino acids. CDR3 residues: CASSFPGKSGNTIYF. CDR3 sequence (DNA): TGTGCCAGCAGTTTTCCCGGGAAATCTGGAAACACCATATATTTT.

The chain joins TRBV18 to TRBJ2-7; either TRBD1 or TRBD2 may supply D (6 bases each). V was shortened by 0 bases and J by 2 bases, with 26 bases between the two germline ends. The CDR3 totals 20 residues. Germline V lookup: CDR1 KGHSH, CDR2 LQKENI. CDR3 in DNA: TGTGCCAGCTCACCACCCCAGGGACTTTCCCAGGGGACGAACGCCTACGAGCAGTACTTC. Its protein is CASSPPQGLSQGTNAYEQYF.

The CDR3 loop reads CASSQDRGQETGELFF. CDR3 in DNA: TGCGCCAGCAGCCAAGATCGGGGGCAGGAAACCGGGGAGCTGTTTTTT. The genes are TRBV4-3 and TRBJ2-2, with D possibly being TRBD1 or TRBD2 (6 bases each). From germline, CDR1 is LGHNA and CDR2 YSLEER. Trimming took 0 bases from V and 5 from J, leaving 13 bases between them. This CDR3 is built from 16 residues.

The table lists this clonotype with many counts. This chain links TRBV4-3 with TRBJ1-6, with 9 bases lining up with TRBD1. The CDR3 spans 15 residues. V shed 1 base, J shed 9 bases, and the junction held 4 bases outside the gene matches. Germline V gene sequence: CDR1 LGHNA, CDR2 YSLEER. The CDR3 bases are TGCGCCAGCAGCCAAGGGGGACAGGGTTTTTCACCCCTCCACTTT. Translated: CASSQGGQGFSPLHF.

This clonotype was recorded a few times. The CDR3 DNA reads as TGTGCCAGCAGCTCAACAGGGGATGGAAACACCATATATTTT. This gives the protein CASSSTGDGNTIYF. The V call is TRBV7-2, the J call TRBJ1-3; 7 bases fit TRBD1. Losses at the gene ends were 4 bases for V and 3 bases for J; bases not matched to a gene: 3. The V gene's germline CDR1 is SGHTA and CDR2 FQGNSA. The CDR3 runs to 14 residues.

A few counts support this clonotype. The chain uses TRBV3-1 and TRBJ2-5, with a weak D call TRBD1 (6 bases). CDR3 size: 13 residues. V was shortened by 4 bases and J by 2 bases, with 8 bases between the two germline ends. Germline V gives CDR1 LGHDT, CDR2 YNNKEL (reference sequence). CDR3 nucleotides: TGTGCCAGCAGCCCCCAGGGGCAAGAGACCCAGTACTTC. Residues: CASSPQGQETQYF.

In its sample, this clonotype was seen many times. The rearrangement uses TRBV13 and TRBJ1-5, with D tentatively TRBD1 (6 bases). The CDR3 extends over 15 amino acids. Trimming shortened V by 5 bases and J by 3 bases, and 14 bases separated the two germline ends. From germline, CDR1 is PRHDT and CDR2 FYEKMQ (reference sequence). CDR3 loop: CASSTRGANNQPQHF. As DNA, the CDR3 is TGTGCCAGCAGCACCCGGGGGGCCAACAATCAGCCCCAGCATTTT.

This clonotype has ten or more counts. This CDR3 reads CAISDDRDRVSAFF. The CDR3 coding sequence is TGTGCCATCAGTGATGACCGGGACAGGGTTTCAGCTTTCTTT. The rearrangement joins TRBV10-3 to TRBJ1-1; 9 bases fit TRBD1. CDR3 size: 14 residues. Germline loops: CDR1 ENHRY, CDR2 SYGVKD. Germline trimming cut 3 bases from V and 10 bases from J; bases unmatched to any gene: 9.

In this sample, this clonotype turned up many times. The V gene is TRBV5-4, the J gene TRBJ2-3; 7 nucleotides align to TRBD1. J was trimmed by 4 bases and V by 4 bases; bases with no gene match: 9. Germline V gene lookup returns CDR1 SGHNT and CDR2 YYREEE (reference sequence). The CDR3 contains 15 residues. The CDR3 sequence is CASSKTGDGADTQYF. The CDR3 DNA reads TGTGCCAGCAGCAAAACAGGGGATGGGGCAGATACGCAGTATTTT.

The sample holds many counts of this clonotype. The chain joins TRBV28 to TRBJ1-6, with a possible D match to TRBD1 (5 bases). V gave up 5 bases and J gave up 7 bases, with 12 bases separating them. Germline values: CDR1 MDHEN, CDR2 SYDVKM. CDR3 length: 14 residues. In nucleotides, the CDR3 is TGTGCCAGCAGTCCGGGACGGAAGAATTCACCCCTCCACTTT. Amino acids: CASSPGRKNSPLHF.

The genes are TRBV5-1 and TRBJ2-7; D unresolved. From germline, CDR1 is SGHRS and CDR2 YFSETQ. CDR3 length: 13 amino acids. V lost 2 bases and J 2 bases, leaving 8 bases between the germline ends. CDR3 DNA sequence: TGCGCCAGCAGCTTAAAAGGACCCTACGAGCAGTACTTC. This encodes CASSLKGPYEQYF.

J is TRBJ1-1 and V is TRBV6-1, with a possible D match to TRBD1 (6 bases). The CDR3 is 16 amino acids. Germline values: CDR1 MNHNS, CDR2 SASEGT. V was trimmed by 2 bases and J by 1 base, leaving 14 bases between them. The CDR3 nucleotides read TGTGCCAGCAGTGAAAATATAGCCAGGGGGAACACTGAAGCTTTCTTT. This codes for CASSENIARGNTEAFF.

This clonotype was seen ten or more times. This chain joins TRBV6-2 or TRBV6-3 and TRBJ2-7; D uncertain. The CDR3 sequence is 11 residues long. The ends were cut back, 5 bases at V and 1 base at J, with 3 bases in the middle. The germline gives CDR1 MNHEY, CDR2 SVGEGT. As DNA, the CDR3 is TGTGCCAGCAGTCAATCCTACGAGCAGTACTTC. Amino acids: CASSQSYEQYF.

The table lists this clonotype with a few counts. Here the CDR3 reads CASTSGAGTYEQYF. CDR3 DNA: TGTGCCAGCACCTCAGGGGCAGGTACCTACGAGCAGTACTTC. This chain uses TRBV5-6 with TRBJ2-7; maybe TRBD1 (6 bases). The germline gives CDR1 SGHDT, CDR2 YYEEEE. The CDR3 is 14 residues long. Deletions cut 6 bases from V and 2 bases from J, with 15 bases between.

The V gene is TRBV5-1, the J gene TRBJ2-5; D is unclear. Looked up from germline, CDR1 is SGHRS and CDR2 is YFSETQ. V was shortened by 0 bases and J by 4 bases, with 7 bases between the two germline ends. The CDR3 consists of 13 residues. CDR3 sequence reads: CASSLGFLETQYF. In DNA, the CDR3 is TGCGCCAGCAGCTTGGGGTTTTTAGAGACCCAGTACTTC.

The rearrangement uses TRBV28 and TRBJ1-4, with D possibly being TRBD1 (5 bases). The CDR3 sequence is 16 residues long. The germline CDR1 and CDR2 sequences are MDHEN and SYDVKM. Trimming took 5 bases from V and 2 from J, leaving 15 bases between them. CDR3 sequence reads: CASSPGGLGTNEKLFF. In DNA form, the CDR3 reads TGTGCCAGCAGTCCCGGGGGTCTCGGCACTAATGAAAAACTGTTTTTT.

J is TRBJ2-7 and V is TRBV20-1; 9 bases are a match to TRBD1. Germline V gives CDR1 DFQATT, CDR2 SNEGSKA (reference sequence). The CDR3 runs 13 residues. V gave up 6 bases and J gave up 2 bases; unmatched junction bases: 5. This chain's CDR3 is CSAKDRGTYEQYF. The CDR3 DNA follows: TGCAGTGCCAAGGACAGGGGCACCTACGAGCAGTACTTC.

The rearrangement joins TRBV29-1 to TRBJ1-1; D is ambiguous. Looked up from germline, CDR1 is SQVTM and CDR2 is ANQGSEA. Deletions cut 3 bases from V and 1 base from J, with 12 bases between. The CDR3 contains 14 residues. In DNA form, the CDR3 reads TGCAGCGTTGATGGGGTTTCTGCGAACACTGAAGCTTTCTTT. It encodes CSVDGVSANTEAFF. Filled out from reference TRBV29-1 and TRBJ1-1, the complete variable domain reads SAVISQKPSRDICQRGTSLTIQCQVDSQVTMMFWYRQQPGQSLTLIATANQGSEATYESGFVIDKFPISRPNLTFSTLTVSNMSPEDSSIYLCSVDGVSANTEAFFGQGTRLTVV.

The chain couples TRBV10-3 to TRBJ2-1; 7 bases are shared with TRBD2. The CDR3 loop spans 14 amino acids. Trimming cost V 0 bases and J 8 bases; bases outside gene matches: 4. Germline V gene sequence: CDR1 ENHRY, CDR2 SYGVKD. CDR3 protein: CAISESSGDDEQFF. DNA for the CDR3: TGTGCCATCAGTGAGTCCAGCGGGGATGATGAGCAGTTCTTC.

This clonotype occurred a few times. This chain uses TRBV27 with TRBJ2-5; 8 bases are shared with TRBD1. Unmatched junction bases numbered 14, after V lost 6 bases and J lost 5 bases. CDR1 and CDR2 from the germline V gene are MNHEY and SMNVEV (reference sequence). The CDR3 spans 16 residues. In DNA form, the CDR3 reads TGTGCCAGCAGCCTTACCGACAGGGGAAGGGAGGAGACCCAGTACTTC. Translation: CASSLTDRGREETQYF.

The chain uses TRBV7-9 and TRBJ1-3; TRBD1 is a possible D gene (5 bases). The V end lost 2 bases, the J end lost 4 bases, and 15 bases lay between the germline ends. The length of the CDR3 is 16 residues. Per the germline V gene, CDR1 is SEHNR and CDR2 is FQNEAQ (reference sequence). The CDR3 sequence is CASSLSGGDGGNTIYF. The CDR3 DNA reads as TGTGCCAGCAGCTTATCTGGCGGGGACGGCGGAAACACCATATATTTT.

This chain links TRBV4-2 with TRBJ1-1, with no clear D. The CDR3 sequence is 14 residues long. CDR1 LGHNA and CDR2 YNFKEQ come from the germline V gene. Trimming stripped 0 bases from V and 3 bases from J, with 8 bases between. The CDR3 DNA sequence: TGTGCCAGCAGCCAAGAGACGAGGCACACTGAAGCTTTCTTT. It codes for CASSQETRHTEAFF.

The chain couples TRBV2 to TRBJ2-2; TRBD1 matches at 9 bases. V was pared by 6 bases and J by 5 bases, with 7 bases of the junction left unmatched. Germline V gene data show CDR1 as SNHLY and CDR2 as FYNNEI. The CDR3 runs to 15 residues. For the CDR3, the DNA is TGTGCCAGCAGAACCCCGGGACAGGGAACCGGGGAGCTGTTTTTT. It encodes CASRTPGQGTGELFF.

The sample holds many counts of this clonotype. V is TRBV2 and J is TRBJ1-4; 7 bases align to TRBD1. The CDR3 loop spans 14 amino acids. Germline V lookup: CDR1 SNHLY, CDR2 FYNNEI. V lost 6 bases, J lost 3 bases, and 4 bases stayed unmatched. The CDR3 is CASRRQGANEKLFF. Written as DNA, the CDR3 is TGTGCCAGCAGAAGACAGGGAGCTAATGAAAAACTGTTTTTT.

This clonotype occurred many times. The chain employs TRBV29-1 and TRBJ1-2; D ambiguous. Trimming stripped 0 bases from V and 7 bases from J, with 15 bases between. CDR3 length equals 14 residues. The germline gives CDR1 SQVTM, CDR2 ANQGSEA. This CDR3 reads CSVEDYGGLGGYTF. As DNA, the CDR3 is TGCAGCGTTGAAGATTATGGAGGGCTGGGTGGCTACACCTTC.